This T cell receptor (beta chain) emerged from a study of T-cell memory formation after mild COVID-19. Using its own MiXCR run on the 5' RACE reads, TCRdb lists one record per CDR3 protein. This table has 350,000 to 500,000 distinct CDR3 sequences, more than 15% appearing once. Trimming at V came to 2 bases and at J to 3 bases, leaving 4 bases not matched to a gene. The CDR3 is 14 amino acids. The germline CDR1 and CDR2 sequences are KGHSY and FQNENV. This clonotype has a handful of counts. What it binds is unknown. Study-wide points: Clones contracting day 15 to 85 were balanced CD4/CD8; later expanders leaned CD4+. Contracting CD8+ clones were enriched in EMRA, CD4+ mainly in CM and EM.

The receptor's source is a man between 18 and 29 years old who had mild COVID-19 (a few samples of this study predate the infection). Cell type and time point are not known. The chain couples TRBV16 to TRBJ2-7; 7 positions match TRBD1. Sequences were obtained from PBMCs or a T cell subset sorted from them (not recorded which). The CDR3 here is CASSQGTAFYEQYV. In nucleotides, the CDR3 is TGTGCCAGCAGCCAAGGGACAGCTTTCTACGAGCAGTACGTC.